This T cell receptor beta chain was sequenced in a study of tumor-infiltrating lymphocytes in oesophageal squamous cell carcinoma. The germline V gene encodes CDR1 LGHNA and CDR2 YNFKEQ. This CDR3 is built from 17 residues. With 0 bases removed from V and 0 bases from J, the gap between germline ends came to 9 bases. TCRdb reanalysed the PCR reads using MiXCR and keeps one entry per CDR3 protein. Counted here are about 8,700 distinct CDR3 sequences, around three fifths occurring once; the ten biggest clones make up about a third. This chain connects TRBV4-2 to TRBJ2-6; tentatively, D is TRBD1 (5 bases). The source material was esophageal tumor tissue. This receptor was taken from a female donor with esophageal squamous cell carcinoma. In DNA form, the CDR3 reads TGTGCCAGCAGCCAAGAGGCAGGGATCTCTGGGGCCAACGTCCTGACTTTC. This translates into CASSQEAGISGANVLTF.